The 12 T cell receptor beta chains given below trace back to one sample, sequenced in a study of OX40 agonist ivuxolimab in advanced cancers. Using immunoSEQ multiplex PCR, the repertoire was profiled, and TCRdb retains in-frame clones only, with some absent. The data contain 74,000 or so clones, about 92% of them seen just once; the ten biggest clones take up 1.5% to 2%. The input for sequencing was CD4+ or CD8+ T cells sorted from blood, taken in a trial of the OX40 agonist ivuxolimab. These receptors were taken from an adult with an advanced solid tumor such as melanoma, head and neck, liver or kidney cancer.

The chain has TRBV28 and TRBJ1-2, with D possibly matching TRBD1 (6 bases). V was cut by 5 bases and J by 6 bases, with 16 bases left in between. In germline, CDR1 is MDHEN, CDR2 SYDVKM. The CDR3 is 14 amino acids. The CDR3 loop reads CASSKMIGGDGYTF. The DNA of the CDR3 is TGTGCCAGCAGTAAGATGATAGGGGGGGATGGCTACACCTTC.

The chain uses TRBV27 and TRBJ2-7; 8 nucleotides match TRBD2. The CDR3 is 14 residues long. Germline V CDR1 and CDR2: MNHEY, SMNVEV (reference sequence). V lost 6 bases, J lost 2 bases, and 6 bases stayed unmatched. CDR3 sequence (DNA): TGTGCCAGCAGCAAACGGGAGGGCCCCTACGAGCAGTACTTC. Amino acid sequence: CASSKREGPYEQYF.

On this clone: This specimen includes other DNA sequences encoding the same CDR3. The CDR3 region has the DNA TGTGCCAGTAGCGACCAGAGAGATCAGCCCCAGCATTTT. Its protein is CASSDQRDQPQHF. The chain combines TRBV19 with TRBJ1-5; D call uncertain. Trimming cost V 6 bases and J 5 bases, with 11 bases left between them. Germline-derived CDR1 and CDR2 are LNHDA and SQIVND (reference sequence). This CDR3 region has 13 residues.

The rearrangement joins TRBV28 to TRBJ1-5, with 10 bases matching TRBD1. The length of the CDR3 is 15 residues. Germline V CDR1 and CDR2: MDHEN, SYDVKM. With 3 bases clipped from V and 7 bases from J, the junction kept 6 bases outside the gene matches. CDR3 coding DNA: TGTGCCAGCAGTTTGGACAGGGGGTATGGGCAGCCCCAGCATTTT. It encodes CASSLDRGYGQPQHF.

This clone was found once. The chain couples TRBV5-1 to TRBJ1-5; D is ambiguous. The CDR3 consists of 15 residues. V dropped 0 bases and J dropped 5 bases, with 12 bases sitting between them. Germline-derived CDR1 and CDR2 are SGHRS and YFSETQ. CDR3 loop: CASSLAGENHQPQHF. CDR3 bases: TGCGCCAGCAGCTTGGCCGGGGAGAATCATCAGCCCCAGCATTTT.

This clone was counted a single time. This chain joins TRBV7-9 and TRBJ2-3; D might be TRBD2 (6 bases). The CDR3 covers 17 residues. Germline CDR1 and CDR2: SEHNR and FQNEAQ (reference sequence). Trimming took off 0 bases at V and 0 bases at J, with 13 bases between the two ends. CDR3 amino acids: CASSLATASASTDTQYF. DNA for the CDR3: TGTGCCAGCAGCTTAGCCACCGCTAGCGCTAGCACAGATACGCAGTATTTT.

The chain combines TRBV28 with TRBJ1-4, with D tentatively TRBD1 (5 bases). CDR3 length: 14 amino acids. CDR1 and CDR2 (germline): MDHEN, SYDVKM. V gave up 5 bases and J gave up 10 bases, with 17 bases separating them. The CDR3 spells CASSPTGTLGKLFF. CDR3 in DNA: TGTGCCAGCAGTCCCACAGGTACTCTCGGAAAACTGTTTTTT.

J is TRBJ2-1 and V is TRBV6-6, with 8 bases fitting TRBD2. Trimming cost V 0 bases and J 7 bases; bases outside gene matches: 8. Germline V gene sequence: CDR1 MNHNY, CDR2 SVGAGI (reference sequence). The CDR3 consists of 16 residues. In nucleotides, the CDR3 is TGTGCCAGCAGTTACTCGATAGCGGGGTTTAGGAATGAGCAGTTCTTC. It codes for CASSYSIAGFRNEQFF.

The rearrangement uses TRBV5-1 and TRBJ1-1; D remains unclear. The CDR3 is 14 residues long. CDR1 and CDR2 (germline): SGHRS, YFSETQ. The ends were cut back, 0 bases at V and 8 bases at J, with 14 bases in the middle. CDR3 loop: CASSLAPDPHEAFF. The CDR3 DNA reads as TGCGCCAGCAGCTTGGCCCCAGATCCACACGAAGCTTTCTTT.

The chain combines TRBV7-2 with TRBJ2-5; D might be TRBD2 (6 bases). V lost 1 base to trimming and J lost 4 bases, with 10 bases between them. Germline CDR1 is SGHTA and CDR2 is FQGNSA. This CDR3 comprises 14 residues. The CDR3 protein is CASSLGLARETQYF. The CDR3 region has the DNA TGTGCCAGCAGCTTAGGGCTAGCGCGAGAGACCCAGTACTTC. The whole variable domain, filled in from reference TRBV7-2 and TRBJ2-5, reads GAGVSQSPSNKVTEKGKDVELRCDPISGHTALYWYRQSLGQGLEFLIYFQGNSAPDKSGLPSDRFSAERTGGSVSTLTIQRTQQEDSAVYLCASSLGLARETQYFGPGTRLLVL.

As concerns this clone: Other DNA sequences in the sample encode the same CDR3. The rearrangement uses TRBV7-9 and TRBJ1-2, with 9 bases that match TRBD1. The CDR3 loop spans 13 amino acids. Trimming removed 5 bases from V and 4 bases from J; junction bases left unmatched: 2. Per the germline V gene, CDR1 is SEHNR and CDR2 is FQNEAQ (reference sequence). The CDR3 sequence is CASSPDRGYGYTF. DNA of the CDR3: TGTGCCAGCAGCCCGGACAGGGGCTATGGCTACACCTTC.

The rearrangement links TRBV5-1 to TRBJ2-5, with D possibly TRBD1 on 5 matching bases. CDR1 is SGHRS, CDR2 YFSETQ, per germline. The CDR3 contains 14 residues. Trimming pared 0 bases from V and 5 bases from J, leaving 11 bases between. CDR3 sequence (DNA): TGCGCCAGCAGCTTGGGACAGTTCGGGGAGACCCAGTACTTC. Residues: CASSLGQFGETQYF.